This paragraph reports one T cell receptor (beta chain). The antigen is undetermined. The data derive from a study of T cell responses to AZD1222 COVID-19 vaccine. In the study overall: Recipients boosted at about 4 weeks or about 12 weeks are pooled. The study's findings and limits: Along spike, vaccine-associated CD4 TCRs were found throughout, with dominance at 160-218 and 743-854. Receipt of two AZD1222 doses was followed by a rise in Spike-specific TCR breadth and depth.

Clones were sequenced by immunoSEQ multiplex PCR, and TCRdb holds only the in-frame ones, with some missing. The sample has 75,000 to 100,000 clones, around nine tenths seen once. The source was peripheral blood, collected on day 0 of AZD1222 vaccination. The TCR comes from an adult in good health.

The CDR3 here is CATSRVSRDNEQFF. The CDR3, as DNA: TGTGCCACCAGCAGAGTATCCAGGGACAATGAGCAGTTCTTC. The chain has TRBV15 and TRBJ2-1; maybe TRBD1 (5 bases). This CDR3 is 14 amino acids long. The V gene's germline CDR1 is LNHNV and CDR2 YYDKDF (reference sequence). V lost 1 base to trimming and J lost 5 bases, with 9 bases between them.